This T cell receptor (beta chain) was sequenced during a study of Graves' ophthalmopathy and Graves' hyperthyroidism. Study-level points and caveats: The authors also found most expanded thyroid clonotypes above 0.001 frequency in blood.

Clinical symptoms, serum thyroxine, TRAb, thyroid ultrasound and orbital computed tomography were relied on for diagnosis. Many counts were recorded for this clonotype. Its antigen is unidentified. TCR beta CDR3 amplification used RNA transcripts. RT-PCR was first run with HTBI primers, then multiplex PCR in a second round. TCRdb reanalysed the multiplex PCR reads using MiXCR and keeps one entry per CDR3 protein. The sample includes some 1.1 million distinct CDR3 sequences, about two fifths seen only once; the top ten take approximately 10%. Sequences were obtained from peripheral blood or thyroid tissue (not recorded which). This receptor was obtained from an adult man with Graves' hyperthyroidism.

This CDR3 reads CAISAGTTNTGELFF. CDR3 in DNA: TGTGCCATCAGTGCCGGGACCACGAACACCGGGGAGCTGTTTTTT. The chain recombines TRBV10-3 with TRBJ2-2; perhaps D is TRBD1 or TRBD2 (5 bases each). The CDR3 is 15 residues long. V lost 4 bases, J lost 0 bases, and 9 bases lay in between. Per germline, CDR1 ENHRY and CDR2 SYGVKD.